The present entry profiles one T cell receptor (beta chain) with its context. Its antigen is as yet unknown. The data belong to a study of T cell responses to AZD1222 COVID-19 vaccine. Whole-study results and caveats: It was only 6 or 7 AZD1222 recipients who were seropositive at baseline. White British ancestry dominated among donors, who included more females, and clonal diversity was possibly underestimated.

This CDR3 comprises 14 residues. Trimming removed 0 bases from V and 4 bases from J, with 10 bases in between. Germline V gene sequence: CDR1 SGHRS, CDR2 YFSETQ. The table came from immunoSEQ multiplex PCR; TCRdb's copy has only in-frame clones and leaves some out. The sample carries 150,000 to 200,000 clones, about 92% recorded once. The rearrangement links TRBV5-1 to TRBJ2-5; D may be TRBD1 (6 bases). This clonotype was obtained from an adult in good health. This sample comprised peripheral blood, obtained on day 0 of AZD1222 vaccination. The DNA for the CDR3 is TGCGCCAGCAGCTTGGGGGGGCCCGGAGAGACCCAGTACTTC. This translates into CASSLGGPGETQYF. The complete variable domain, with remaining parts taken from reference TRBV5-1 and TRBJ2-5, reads KAGVTQTPRYLIKTRGQQVTLSCSPISGHRSVSWYQQTPGQGLQFLFEYFSETQRNKGNFPGRFSGRQFSNSRSEMNVSTLELGDSALYLCASSLGGPGETQYFGPGTRLLVL.